This TCR beta chain was sequenced for a study of blood T cell repertoires in COVID-19. This table comes from immunoSEQ multiplex PCR, and its TCRdb copy is limited to in-frame clones, with some not included. The repertoire includes roughly 110,000 clones, around four fifths of them detected once, and 0.8% to 0.9% sits in the top ten. The length of the CDR3 is 13 residues. Germline assignment: CDR1 MNHNS and CDR2 SASEGT. V was cut by 2 bases and J by 6 bases, with 11 bases left in between. The receptor's source is a woman in her 70s with acute or convalescent COVID-19. What was sequenced was peripheral blood. The chain couples TRBV6-1 to TRBJ2-7, with D possibly matching TRBD2 (5 bases). CDR3 nucleotide sequence: TGTGCCAGCAGTGAAATGGTGGGAGCCGAGCAGTACTTC. Translated: CASSEMVGAEQYF.